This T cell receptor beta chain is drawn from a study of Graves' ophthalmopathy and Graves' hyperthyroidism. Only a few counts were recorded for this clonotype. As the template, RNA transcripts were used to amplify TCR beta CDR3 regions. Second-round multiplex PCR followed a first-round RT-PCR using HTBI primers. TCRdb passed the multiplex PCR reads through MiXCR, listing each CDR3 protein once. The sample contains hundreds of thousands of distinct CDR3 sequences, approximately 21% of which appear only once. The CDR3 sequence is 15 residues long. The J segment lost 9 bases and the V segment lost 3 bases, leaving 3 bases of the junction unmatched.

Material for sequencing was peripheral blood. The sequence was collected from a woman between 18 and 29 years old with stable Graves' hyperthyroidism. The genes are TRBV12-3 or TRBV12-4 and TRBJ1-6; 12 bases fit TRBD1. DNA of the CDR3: TGTGCCAGCAGTTTTGGGGACAGGGGGCTTTCACCCCTCCACTTT. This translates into CASSFGDRGLSPLHF.